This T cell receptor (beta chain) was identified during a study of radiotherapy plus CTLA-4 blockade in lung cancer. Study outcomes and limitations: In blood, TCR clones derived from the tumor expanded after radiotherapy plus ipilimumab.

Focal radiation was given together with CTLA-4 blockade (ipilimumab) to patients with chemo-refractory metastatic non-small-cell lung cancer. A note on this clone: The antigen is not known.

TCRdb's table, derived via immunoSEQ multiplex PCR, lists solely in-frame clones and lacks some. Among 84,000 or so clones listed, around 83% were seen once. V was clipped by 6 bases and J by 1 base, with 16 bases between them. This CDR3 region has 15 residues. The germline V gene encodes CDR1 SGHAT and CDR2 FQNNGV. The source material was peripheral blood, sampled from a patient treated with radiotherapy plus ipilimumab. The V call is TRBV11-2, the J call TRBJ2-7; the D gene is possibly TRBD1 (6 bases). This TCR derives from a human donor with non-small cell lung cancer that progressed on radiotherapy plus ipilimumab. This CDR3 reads CASSLDRFGSYEQYF. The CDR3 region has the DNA TGTGCCAGCAGTCTAGACAGGTTCGGGTCCTACGAGCAGTACTTC.